The T cell receptor (beta chain) under discussion was sequenced for a study of beta chain features in type 1 diabetes. General study results and limits: The question left open here concerned HLA type influencing TCRB rearrangement. The naive, central memory and Treg TCRB repertoires looked more alike in patients than they did in healthy donors.

CD45RO/CCR7/CD25/CD127/CD95/CD27 sorting isolated CD4+ naive, central memory, regulatory and stem cell-like memory cells. About this clone: Its antigen is undetermined.

What was sequenced were expressed TCRB transcripts, since all of the isolated RNA had been reverse transcribed. There were about 3.57 million reads on average in the naive, central memory and regulatory T cell samples. Generated by immunoSEQ multiplex PCR, the TCRdb table keeps only in-frame clones and is missing some. This table holds hundreds of thousands of clones, roughly 13% found once. CDR3 length: 12 amino acids. Germline CDR1 and CDR2: SQVTM and ANQGSEA. The V and J ends lost 1 base and 4 bases respectively, with 7 bases between them. V and J are TRBV29-1 and TRBJ1-1; D gene uncertain. The sample comprised naive CD4+ T cells from blood. This clonotype was sampled from a woman aged 40-49 years in good health. DNA for the CDR3: TGCAGCGTTGAAGGTCTGAGCACTGAAGCTTTCTTT. It codes for CSVEGLSTEAFF.